The entry that follows covers one T cell receptor (beta chain) sequence. The target antigen is unknown. Some clones are missing from TCRdb's copy, which holds only in-frame ones; the method was immunoSEQ multiplex PCR. The sample lists 150,000 or so clones; approximately 92% were seen once. V was shortened by 5 bases and J by 0 bases, with 7 bases between the two germline ends. The CDR3 spans 13 residues. The sample originates from a study of T cell responses to AZD1222 COVID-19 vaccine. Overall study results and limits: Unmutated variant regions are reportedly targeted by nearly half of spike-specific TCRs.

The chain couples TRBV12-3 or TRBV12-4 to TRBJ1-1; D is perhaps TRBD1 (6 bases). This sample comprised peripheral blood, obtained on day 0 of AZD1222 vaccination. This receptor was identified in an adult in good health. CDR3 region: CASSQGMNTEAFF. The CDR3 DNA reads as TGTGCCAGCAGTCAGGGGATGAACACTGAAGCTTTCTTT.